This T cell receptor beta chain was documented in a study of OX40 agonist ivuxolimab in advanced cancers. CDR1 MDHEN and CDR2 SYDVKM come from the germline V gene. CDR3 length equals 10 residues. V was pared by 6 bases and J by 10 bases, with 9 bases between. This table comes from immunoSEQ multiplex PCR, and its TCRdb copy is limited to in-frame clones, with some not included. The sample includes about 98,000 clones, around 94% of them seen just once. This sequence originates from an adult with an advanced solid tumor such as melanoma, head and neck, liver or kidney cancer. The source was CD4+ or CD8+ T cells sorted from blood, collected in a trial of the OX40 agonist ivuxolimab. The chain couples TRBV28 to TRBJ1-1; no clear D. As DNA, the CDR3 is TGTGCCAGCAGCCTGACTTCAGCTTTCTTT. This codes for CASSLTSAFF. Drawing the rest from reference TRBV28 and TRBJ1-1, the complete variable domain is DVKVTQSSRYLVKRTGEKVFLECVQDMDHENMFWYRQDPGLGLRLIYFSYDVKMKEKGDIPEGYSVSREKKERFSLILESASTNQTSMYLCASSLTSAFFGQGTRLTVV.